These 26 T cell receptor beta chains originate from one sample sequenced in a study of blood T cell repertoires in COVID-19. Sequencing was performed with immunoSEQ multiplex PCR; in TCRdb, only in-frame clones are kept and a portion is missing. The repertoire holds around 210,000 clones, with roughly 85% as singletons. The specimen was peripheral blood. The receptors were sampled from a man aged 50 to 60 with COVID-19, enrolled during active disease.

The chain uses TRBV19 and TRBJ2-2; 8 bases are shared with TRBD1. The junction had 5 bases not matched to a gene; V was cut back by 5 bases and J by 6 bases. Germline V CDR1 and CDR2: LNHDA, SQIVND (reference sequence). The CDR3 covers 14 residues. The CDR3 reads CASSLQGVPGELFF. For the CDR3, the DNA is TGTGCCAGTAGTTTACAGGGGGTCCCCGGGGAGCTGTTTTTT.

This chain joins TRBV10-2 and TRBJ2-7; D might be TRBD2 (7 bases). CDR1 and CDR2 from the germline V gene are WSHSY and SAAADI. Trimming took 7 bases from V and 3 from J, leaving 10 bases between them. The CDR3 has 12 amino acids. The CDR3 reads CASNRGGYEQYF. CDR3 DNA sequence: TGCGCCAGCAATAGGGGGGGCTACGAGCAGTACTTC.

The chain joins TRBV11-2 to TRBJ2-2; TRBD2 agrees at 8 bases. Germline CDR1 reads SGHAT; CDR2 reads FQNNGV. Trimming took 3 bases from V and 4 from J; bases not matched to a gene: 4. This CDR3 has 15 residues. The DNA of the CDR3 is TGTGCCAGCAGCTTGTCGGGGGGGCCCACCGGGGAGCTGTTTTTT. It encodes CASSLSGGPTGELFF. Complete variable domain (other parts from reference TRBV11-2 and TRBJ2-2): EAGVAQSPRYKIIEKRQSVAFWCNPISGHATLYWYQQILGQGPKLLIQFQNNGVVDDSQLPKDRFSAERLKGVDSTLKIQPAKLEDSAVYLCASSLSGGPTGELFFGEGSRLTVL.

The chain is built from TRBV15 and TRBJ1-4, with TRBD1 matching over 7 bases. Per the germline V gene, CDR1 is LNHNV and CDR2 is YYDKDF (reference sequence). The CDR3 is 17 residues long. V trimming: 5 bases; J trimming: 0 bases; junction bases outside the gene matches: 9. CDR3: CATSSRTGSATNEKLFF. As DNA, the CDR3 is TGTGCCACCAGCTCTCGGACAGGATCTGCAACTAATGAAAAACTGTTTTTT.

The rearrangement links TRBV3-1 (or the pseudogene TRBV3-2) to TRBJ2-5; 8 positions agree with TRBD2. The CDR3 length is 12 residues. Trimming took 10 bases from V and 5 from J; bases not matched to a gene: 6. CDR1 is LGHDT and CDR2 is YNNKEL in the germline V gene (reference sequence). The CDR3 loop is CATRVAGETQYF. The CDR3 nucleotides read TGTGCCACCCGGGTAGCGGGGGAGACCCAGTACTTC.

The V gene is TRBV9, the J gene TRBJ2-1; D unresolved. The CDR3 loop spans 16 amino acids. V lost 0 bases and J 0 bases, leaving 10 bases between the germline ends. Germline CDR1 is SGDLS and CDR2 is YYNGEE. DNA for the CDR3: TGTGCCAGCAGCGTAGCTGTGACTGTCTCCTACAATGAGCAGTTCTTC. Translated: CASSVAVTVSYNEQFF.

The chain has TRBV5-1 and TRBJ2-1; maybe TRBD2 (5 bases). Germline V gene sequence: CDR1 SGHRS, CDR2 YFSETQ. V shed 0 bases and J shed 9 bases, with 13 bases lying between them. The CDR3 is 14 residues long. The DNA of the CDR3 is TGCGCCAGCAGCTTGGTAGAGGGAGTCGGTGAGCAGTTCTTC. Its protein is CASSLVEGVGEQFF. The whole variable domain, filled in from reference TRBV5-1 and TRBJ2-1, reads KAGVTQTPRYLIKTRGQQVTLSCSPISGHRSVSWYQQTPGQGLQFLFEYFSETQRNKGNFPGRFSGRQFSNSRSEMNVSTLELGDSALYLCASSLVEGVGEQFFGPGTRLTVL.

The sample holds a few counts of this clone. The chain carries TRBV19 and TRBJ2-7; TRBD2 might be the D (6 bases). Trimming removed 5 bases from V and 2 bases from J, with 13 bases in between. The CDR3 has 14 amino acids. In germline, CDR1 is LNHDA, CDR2 SQIVND (reference sequence). The CDR3, as DNA: TGTGCCAGTAGTTTCCGGGACTTTCCCTACGAGCAGTACTTC. Translating gives CASSFRDFPYEQYF.

The V gene is TRBV2, the J gene TRBJ2-7; D perhaps matches TRBD1 (6 bases). This CDR3 is built from 13 residues. Deletions cut 7 bases from V and 3 bases from J, with 13 bases between. Germline V gives CDR1 SNHLY, CDR2 FYNNEI. This CDR3 reads CASKTGIYYEQYF. The CDR3 bases are TGTGCCAGCAAAACAGGGATTTACTACGAGCAGTACTTC.

The chain links TRBV23-1 to TRBJ2-5; D might be TRBD1 (6 bases). TRBV23-1 has ORF status, its function being uncertain. This CDR3 contains 15 residues. Trimming took 3 bases from V and 0 from J, leaving 11 bases between them. The CDR3 nucleotides read TGCGCCAGCAGTCATGGACAGCGAAACCAAGAGACCCAGTACTTC. Translated: CASSHGQRNQETQYF.

This clone was observed a few times. The V call is TRBV21-1, the J call TRBJ2-7; the table's D call, TRBD1, was not checked against the DNA. TRBV21-1 is designated a pseudogene. The CDR3 loop spans 14 amino acids. CDR3 DNA: TGTGCCAGCAGCGACCGTCGGACATTTTACGAGCAGTACTTC. Translation: CASSDRRTFYEQYF.

V gene TRBV10-2 combines with J gene TRBJ1-6; TRBD1 agrees at 8 bases. The CDR3 contains 15 residues. Germline loops: CDR1 WSHSY, CDR2 SAAADI. V dropped 6 bases and J dropped 7; count of bases not matched to a gene: 8. CDR3 protein: CASRIGQGENSPLHF. CDR3 coding DNA: TGCGCCAGCAGGATAGGACAGGGCGAAAATTCACCCCTCCACTTT.

The chain carries TRBV4-3 and TRBJ2-3, with 9 positions matching TRBD2. The CDR3 contains 16 residues. V trimming: 5 bases; J trimming: 0 bases; junction bases outside the gene matches: 6. Germline lookup yields CDR1 LGHNA and CDR2 YSLEER. The CDR3 DNA is TGCGCCAGCAGCGGGTCCCTAGCGGGGAGCACAGATACGCAGTATTTT. Encoded protein: CASSGSLAGSTDTQYF.

The chain couples TRBV19 to TRBJ2-1; 10 nucleotides align to TRBD1. The CDR3 covers 11 residues. V was clipped by 8 bases and J by 16 bases; unmatched bases: 8. CDR1 and CDR2 (germline): LNHDA, SQIVND (reference sequence). The CDR3 spells CASSTGGIRFF. Here the CDR3 DNA reads TGTGCCAGTTCGACAGGGGGCATCAGATTCTTC.

This chain connects TRBV10-3 to TRBJ2-2; D is perhaps TRBD2 (6 bases). V lost 7 bases and J 0 bases, leaving 12 bases between the germline ends. This CDR3 comprises 15 residues. The germline V gene encodes CDR1 ENHRY and CDR2 SYGVKD. CDR3 amino acids: CAITGERANTGELFF. CDR3 sequence (DNA): TGTGCCATCACTGGCGAGCGGGCGAACACCGGGGAGCTGTTTTTT.

This chain links TRBV5-4 with TRBJ2-7, with D perhaps matching TRBD1 (5 bases). This CDR3 has 13 residues. Trimming cost V 4 bases and J 6 bases, with 14 bases left between them. CDR1 is SGHNT, CDR2 YYREEE, per germline (reference sequence). CDR3 loop: CASSRPREGEQYF. DNA of the CDR3: TGTGCCAGCAGCCGACCCAGGGAAGGCGAGCAGTACTTC.

The chain couples TRBV3-1 (or the pseudogene TRBV3-2) to TRBJ2-1; 8 positions match TRBD2. The V segment lost 1 base and the J segment 4 bases; nucleotides outside the gene matches: 6. The germline V gene has CDR1 LGHDT and CDR2 YNNKEL (reference sequence). The CDR3 runs 16 residues. DNA of the CDR3: TGTGCCAGCAGCCAAGCCTCGGGGGGGCCTTACAATGAGCAGTTCTTC. Residues: CASSQASGGPYNEQFF.

V and J are TRBV4-2 and TRBJ2-7; 10 positions agree with TRBD2. The CDR3 runs 15 residues. The germline CDR1 and CDR2 sequences are LGHNA and YNFKEQ. Losses at the gene ends were 2 bases for V and 0 bases for J; bases not matched to a gene: 1. In DNA form, the CDR3 reads TGTGCCAGCAGCCAAACTAGCGGGGTCTCCTACGAGCAGTACTTC. Its protein product is CASSQTSGVSYEQYF.

The chain carries TRBV2 and TRBJ2-2; D remains unclear. Germline V gene lookup returns CDR1 SNHLY and CDR2 FYNNEI. V was shortened by 8 bases and J by 2 bases, with 9 bases between the two germline ends. The CDR3 loop spans 13 amino acids. CDR3 nucleotide sequence: TGTGCCAGCGGGCAGTTCAACACCGGGGAGCTGTTTTTT. Residues: CASGQFNTGELFF. The complete variable domain, with remaining parts taken from reference TRBV2 and TRBJ2-2, reads EPEVTQTPSHQVTQMGQEVILRCVPISNHLYFYWYRQILGQKVEFLVSFYNNEISEKSEIFDDQFSVERPDGSNFTLKIRSTKLEDSAMYFCASGQFNTGELFFGEGSRLTVL.

This clone was picked up many times. The V call is TRBV9, the J call TRBJ1-5; no clear D gene. The CDR3 extends over 13 amino acids. Trimming pared 3 bases from V and 0 bases from J, leaving 4 bases between. Germline CDR1 is SGDLS and CDR2 is YYNGEE. The CDR3, as DNA: TGTGCCAGCAGCGCTTATAGCAATCAGCCCCAGCATTTT. This codes for CASSAYSNQPQHF.

The chain joins TRBV19 to TRBJ1-5; D gene ambiguous. The CDR3 runs to 14 residues. V lost 3 bases and J lost 5, with 11 bases in between. Germline V gene sequence: CDR1 LNHDA, CDR2 SQIVND (reference sequence). CDR3 nucleotides: TGTGCCAGTAGTATCCTCAGGTTCGATCAGCCCCAGCATTTT. It specifies CASSILRFDQPQHF.

The V call is TRBV7-2, the J call TRBJ2-7; 8 nucleotides match TRBD2. Germline CDR1 SGHTA, CDR2 FQGNSA. Germline trimming cut 5 bases from V and 0 bases from J; bases unmatched to any gene: 15. The CDR3 covers 18 residues. DNA for the CDR3: TGTGCCAGCAGCATCCCCGGGAGGGGACAAAATACCTCCTACGAGCAGTACTTC. Amino acids: CASSIPGRGQNTSYEQYF.

This clone was counted once. The chain links TRBV12-3 or TRBV12-4 to TRBJ2-5; a possible D gene is TRBD2 (5 bases). CDR3 size: 13 residues. V was shortened by 3 bases and J by 4 bases, with 9 bases between the two germline ends. The CDR3 nucleotides read TGTGCCAGCAGTTTGGGTAGCGCAGAGACCCAGTACTTC. It yields the protein CASSLGSAETQYF.

This clone was recorded a few times. V usage is TRBV28 and J usage is TRBJ1-2, with TRBD1 matching over 9 bases. V lost 7 bases, J lost 7 bases, and 10 bases stayed unmatched. This CDR3 spans 14 amino acids. Looked up from germline, CDR1 is MDHEN and CDR2 is SYDVKM. The CDR3 DNA follows: TGTGCCAGCACCCTCGGGGGACAGGGTTTTGGCTACACCTTC. Encoded protein: CASTLGGQGFGYTF.

This chain joins TRBV6-5 and TRBJ1-4; D is possibly TRBD1 (5 bases). The CDR3 contains 13 residues. V dropped 8 bases and J dropped 3 bases, with 10 bases sitting between them. Germline V lookup: CDR1 MNHEY, CDR2 SVGAGI. The CDR3 nucleotides are TGTGCCAGCGGGGGGACGTCTAATGAAAAACTGTTTTTT. It yields the protein CASGGTSNEKLFF.

This clone was seen once. The chain links TRBV2 to TRBJ1-2; TRBD1 might be the D (6 bases). Germline values: CDR1 SNHLY, CDR2 FYNNEI. The CDR3 is 11 residues long. V lost 8 bases to trimming and J lost 8 bases, with 12 bases between them. The DNA of the CDR3 is TGTGCCAGCTCCGGTAGGGGGGGCTACACCTTC. Its translation is CASSGRGGYTF.